This T cell receptor beta chain was captured by sequencing in a study of OX40 agonist ivuxolimab in advanced cancers. As for the study in general: As their treatment, patients were administered ivuxolimab, an agonistic anti-OX40 (CD134) antibody. Study conclusions and caveats: Relative to CD4+ cells, CD8+ T cells on average had more expanded clones. By week 6 at 0.1 to 3.0 mg/kg, blood CD4+ and CD8+ T cells had expanded clonally. Those patients achieving a partial response at 0.1-3.0 mg/kg showed among the lowest clonal expansion.

The germline CDR1 and CDR2 sequences are SGHTS and YDEGEE. The CDR3 consists of 16 residues. Worth noting for this clone: Antigen: not known.

Measured with immunoSEQ multiplex PCR; TCRdb has only the in-frame clones, and not every one. There are 12,000 or so clones in the sample; around 87% occur only once, and approximately 50% lies in the top ten. The receptor's source is an adult with an advanced solid tumor such as melanoma, head and neck, liver or kidney cancer. Source: CD4+ or CD8+ T cells sorted from blood, taken in a trial of the OX40 agonist ivuxolimab. The rearrangement links TRBV5-8 to TRBJ2-5, with 8 bases that match TRBD1. The end of the DNA aligns better with TRBJ2-7, so the J call may be wrong. The chain's CDR3 is CASSLVQGVSSYEQYF. CDR3 sequence (DNA): TGTGCCAGCAGCTTGGTACAGGGGGTCAGCTCCTACGAGCAGTACTTC.